This TCR beta chain was obtained from a study of tumor-infiltrating lymphocytes in primary liver carcinoma. This CDR3 has 14 residues. The V end was cut by 6 bases, the J end by 4 bases, with 15 bases between. Germline-derived CDR1 and CDR2 are SGHNT and YENEEA. Starting material for RNA and DNA co-extraction consisted of about 20-33 mg of unsorted bulk tissue. The template, about 540 ng total RNA, yielded TCR beta cDNA made with a constant-region primer. Library construction for TCR beta comprised three nested multiplex PCR rounds performed with slightly modified ARM-PCR. The first two PCR rounds, around 11 cycles each, used TRBV1-TRBV30 forward primers and a C-beta reverse primer. A single record per CDR3 protein comes from TCRdb applying MiXCR to the multiplex PCR reads. The sample has 100,000 to 150,000 distinct CDR3 sequences; roughly three fifths are singletons.

The TCR sequence derives from a woman aged 55-70 years with primary liver carcinoma and hepatitis B virus infection. Sequencing used liver tumor tissue from sampling region 3. Specified subset: tumor region T3, left-lateral pole. The rearrangement uses TRBV11-3 and TRBJ2-5; D is ambiguous. The CDR3: CASSEGAEGETQYF. The CDR3 DNA is TGTGCCAGCAGTGAAGGTGCAGAAGGAGAGACCCAGTACTTC.